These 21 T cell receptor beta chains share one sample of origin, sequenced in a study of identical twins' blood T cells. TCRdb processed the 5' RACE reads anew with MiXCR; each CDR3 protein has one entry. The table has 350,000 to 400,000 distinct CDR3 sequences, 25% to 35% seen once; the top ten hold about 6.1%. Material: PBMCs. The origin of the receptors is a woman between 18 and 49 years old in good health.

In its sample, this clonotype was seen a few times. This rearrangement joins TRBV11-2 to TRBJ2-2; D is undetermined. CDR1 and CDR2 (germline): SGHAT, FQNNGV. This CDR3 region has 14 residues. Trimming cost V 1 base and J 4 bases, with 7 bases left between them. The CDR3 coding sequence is TGTGCCAGCAGCTTAGTAAGAGGCACCGGGGAGCTGTTTTTT. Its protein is CASSLVRGTGELFF. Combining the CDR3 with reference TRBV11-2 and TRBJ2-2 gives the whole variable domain EAGVAQSPRYKIIEKRQSVAFWCNPISGHATLYWYQQILGQGPKLLIQFQNNGVVDDSQLPKDRFSAERLKGVDSTLKIQPAKLEDSAVYLCASSLVRGTGELFFGEGSRLTVL.

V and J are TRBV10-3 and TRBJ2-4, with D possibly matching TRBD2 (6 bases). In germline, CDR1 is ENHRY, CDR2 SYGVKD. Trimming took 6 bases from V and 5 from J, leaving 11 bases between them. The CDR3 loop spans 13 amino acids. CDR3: CAIRTAGENIQYF. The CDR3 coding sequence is TGTGCCATCAGGACAGCGGGTGAAAACATTCAGTACTTC.

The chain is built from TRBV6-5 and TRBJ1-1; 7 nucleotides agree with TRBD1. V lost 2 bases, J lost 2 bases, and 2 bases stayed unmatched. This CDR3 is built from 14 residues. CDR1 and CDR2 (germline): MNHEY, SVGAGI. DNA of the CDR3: TGTGCCAGCAGTTACACAGGGGACAACACTGAAGCTTTCTTT. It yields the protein CASSYTGDNTEAFF.

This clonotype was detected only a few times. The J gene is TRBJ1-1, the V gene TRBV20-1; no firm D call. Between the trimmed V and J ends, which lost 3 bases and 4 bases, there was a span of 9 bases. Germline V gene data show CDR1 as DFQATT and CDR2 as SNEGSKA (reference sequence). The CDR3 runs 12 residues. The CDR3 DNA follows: TGCAGTGCTAGGTGGGTGGGCACTGAAGCTTTCTTT. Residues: CSARWVGTEAFF.

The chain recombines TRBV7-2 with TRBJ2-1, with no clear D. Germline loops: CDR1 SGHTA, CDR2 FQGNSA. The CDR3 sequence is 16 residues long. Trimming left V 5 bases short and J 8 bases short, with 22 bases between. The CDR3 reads CASSQFLLPMGDEQFF. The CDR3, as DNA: TGTGCCAGCAGCCAGTTCCTGCTCCCAATGGGCGATGAGCAGTTCTTC. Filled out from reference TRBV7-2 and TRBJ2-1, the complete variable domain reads GAGVSQSPSNKVTEKGKDVELRCDPISGHTALYWYRQSLGQGLEFLIYFQGNSAPDKSGLPSDRFSAERTGGSVSTLTIQRTQQEDSAVYLCASSQFLLPMGDEQFFGPGTRLTVL.

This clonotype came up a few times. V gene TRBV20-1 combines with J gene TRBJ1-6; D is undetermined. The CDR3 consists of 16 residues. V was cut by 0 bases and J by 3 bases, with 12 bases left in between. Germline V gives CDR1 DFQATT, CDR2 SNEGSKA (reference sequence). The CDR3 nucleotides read TGCAGTGCTAGAGATCGGCCCCTGGACTATAATTCACCCCTCCACTTT. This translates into CSARDRPLDYNSPLHF.

The CDR3 loop is CASSISGFTGELFF. In nucleotides, the CDR3 is TGCGCCAGCAGCATTAGCGGGTTCACCGGGGAGCTGTTTTTT. V is TRBV5-1 and J is TRBJ2-2, with 7 bases lining up with TRBD2. V was clipped by 4 bases and J by 4 bases; unmatched bases: 4. Germline CDR1 SGHRS, CDR2 YFSETQ. The CDR3 length is 14 residues. The whole variable domain, remainder taken from reference TRBV5-1 and TRBJ2-2, is KAGVTQTPRYLIKTRGQQVTLSCSPISGHRSVSWYQQTPGQGLQFLFEYFSETQRNKGNFPGRFSGRQFSNSRSEMNVSTLELGDSALYLCASSISGFTGELFFGEGSRLTVL.

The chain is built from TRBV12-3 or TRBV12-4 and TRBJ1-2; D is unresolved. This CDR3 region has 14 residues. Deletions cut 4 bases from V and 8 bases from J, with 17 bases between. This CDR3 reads CASSYRSEAKGYTF. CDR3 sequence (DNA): TGTGCCAGCAGTTACCGGTCCGAGGCCAAGGGCTACACCTTC.

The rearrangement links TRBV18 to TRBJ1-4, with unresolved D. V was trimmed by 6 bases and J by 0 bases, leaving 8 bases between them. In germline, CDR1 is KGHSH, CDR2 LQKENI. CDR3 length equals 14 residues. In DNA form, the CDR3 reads TGTGCCAGCTCTACAGATGCAACTAATGAAAAACTGTTTTTT. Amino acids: CASSTDATNEKLFF.

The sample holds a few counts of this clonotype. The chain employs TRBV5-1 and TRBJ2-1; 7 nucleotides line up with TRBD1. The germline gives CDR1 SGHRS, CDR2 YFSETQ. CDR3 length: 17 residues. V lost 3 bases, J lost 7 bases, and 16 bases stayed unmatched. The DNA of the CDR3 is TGCGCCAGCAGCTCGAGGACAGGAACTACGAGACCGAATGAGCAGTTCTTC. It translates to CASSSRTGTTRPNEQFF.

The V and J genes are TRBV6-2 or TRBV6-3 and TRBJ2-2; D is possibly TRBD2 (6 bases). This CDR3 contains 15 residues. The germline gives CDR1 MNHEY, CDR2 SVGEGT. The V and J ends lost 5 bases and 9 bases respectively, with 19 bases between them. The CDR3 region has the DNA TGTGCCAGCAGTCCCGGGACTCTAACCCCGAGGGAGCTGTTTTTT. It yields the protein CASSPGTLTPRELFF.

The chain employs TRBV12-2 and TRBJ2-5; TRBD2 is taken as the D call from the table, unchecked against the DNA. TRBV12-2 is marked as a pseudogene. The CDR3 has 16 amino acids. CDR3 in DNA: TGTGCAAGTCGCATGCCGACTAGCGAGGCGCAAGAGACCCAGTACTTC. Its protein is CASRMPTSEAQETQYF.

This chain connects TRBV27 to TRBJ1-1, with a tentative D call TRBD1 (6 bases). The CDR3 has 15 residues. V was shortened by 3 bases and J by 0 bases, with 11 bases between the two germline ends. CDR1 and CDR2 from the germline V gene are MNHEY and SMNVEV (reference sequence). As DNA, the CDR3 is TGTGCCAGCAGTTTTGGAGGGACACTGAACACTGAAGCTTTCTTT. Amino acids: CASSFGGTLNTEAFF.

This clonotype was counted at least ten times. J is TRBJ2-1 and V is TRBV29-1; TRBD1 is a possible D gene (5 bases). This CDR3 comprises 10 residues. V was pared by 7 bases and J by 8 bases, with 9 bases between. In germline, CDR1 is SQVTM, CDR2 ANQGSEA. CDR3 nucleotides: TGCAGCGCACAGGTCGATGAGCAGTTCTTC. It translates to CSAQVDEQFF.

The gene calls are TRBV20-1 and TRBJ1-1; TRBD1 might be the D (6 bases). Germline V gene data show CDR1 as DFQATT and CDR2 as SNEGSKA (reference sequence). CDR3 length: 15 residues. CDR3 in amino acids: CSTGMMGPLNTEAFF. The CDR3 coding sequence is TGCAGCACAGGGATGATGGGGCCTTTAAACACTGAAGCTTTCTTT.

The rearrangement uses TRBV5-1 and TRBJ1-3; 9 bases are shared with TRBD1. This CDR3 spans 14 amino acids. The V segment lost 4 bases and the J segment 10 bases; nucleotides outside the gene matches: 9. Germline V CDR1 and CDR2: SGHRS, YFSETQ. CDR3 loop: CASSPGGTGSTIYF. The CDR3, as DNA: TGCGCCAGCAGCCCGGGCGGGACAGGGAGTACCATATATTTT.

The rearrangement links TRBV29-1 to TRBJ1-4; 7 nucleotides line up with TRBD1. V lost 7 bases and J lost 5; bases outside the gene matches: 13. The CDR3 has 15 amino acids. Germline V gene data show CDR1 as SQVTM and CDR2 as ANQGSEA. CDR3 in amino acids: CSAGLTGQSNEKLFF. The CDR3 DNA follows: TGCAGCGCTGGATTAACGGGACAGTCGAATGAAAAACTGTTTTTT.

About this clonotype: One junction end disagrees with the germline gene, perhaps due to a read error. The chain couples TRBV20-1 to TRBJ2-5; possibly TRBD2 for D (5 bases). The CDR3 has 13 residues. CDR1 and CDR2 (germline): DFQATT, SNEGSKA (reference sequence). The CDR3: CSAEAVHQETRYF. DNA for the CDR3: TGCAGTGCTGAAGCGGTCCACCAAGAGACCCGGTACTTC.

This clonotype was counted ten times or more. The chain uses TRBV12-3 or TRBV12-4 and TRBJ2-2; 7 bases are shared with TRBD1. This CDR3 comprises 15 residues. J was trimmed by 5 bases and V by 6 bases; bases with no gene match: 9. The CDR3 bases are TGTGCCAGCAGACTTCGACAGGGAAGGACCGGGGAGCTGTTTTTT. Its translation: CASRLRQGRTGELFF.

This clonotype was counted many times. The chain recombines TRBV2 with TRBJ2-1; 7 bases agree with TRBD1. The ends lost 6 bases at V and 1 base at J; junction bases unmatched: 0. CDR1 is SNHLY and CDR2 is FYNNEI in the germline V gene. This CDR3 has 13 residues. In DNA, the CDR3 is TGTGCCAGCAGGGACAGGTCCTACAATGAGCAGTTCTTC. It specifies CASRDRSYNEQFF.

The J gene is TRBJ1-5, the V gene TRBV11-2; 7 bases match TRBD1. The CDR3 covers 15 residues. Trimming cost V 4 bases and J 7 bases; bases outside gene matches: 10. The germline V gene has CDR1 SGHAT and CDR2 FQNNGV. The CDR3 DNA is TGTGCCAGCAGCTCCGACAGGGAAGGGGTACAGCCCCAGCATTTT. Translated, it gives CASSSDREGVQPQHF.